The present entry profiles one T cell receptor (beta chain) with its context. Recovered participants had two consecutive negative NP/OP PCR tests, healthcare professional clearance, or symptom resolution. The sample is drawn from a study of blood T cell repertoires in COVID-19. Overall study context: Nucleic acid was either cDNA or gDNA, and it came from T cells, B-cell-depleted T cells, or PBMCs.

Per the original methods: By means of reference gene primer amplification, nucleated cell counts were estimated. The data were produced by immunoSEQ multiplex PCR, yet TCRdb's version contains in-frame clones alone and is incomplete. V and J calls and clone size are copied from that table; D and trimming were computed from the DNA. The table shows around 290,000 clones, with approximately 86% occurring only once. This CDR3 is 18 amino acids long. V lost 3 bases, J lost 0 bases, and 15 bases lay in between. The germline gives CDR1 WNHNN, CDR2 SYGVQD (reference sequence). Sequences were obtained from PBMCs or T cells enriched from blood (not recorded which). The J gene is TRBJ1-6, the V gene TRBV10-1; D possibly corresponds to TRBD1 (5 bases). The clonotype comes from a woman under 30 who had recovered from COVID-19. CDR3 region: CASSDYLRGSSYNSPLHF. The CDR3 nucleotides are TGCGCCAGCAGTGATTACTTACGGGGGAGCTCCTATAATTCACCCCTCCACTTT.